This TCR beta chain was identified in a study of blood T cells in healthy people across ages. Whole-study findings and limits: Estimates of total diversity, which came from one million sequenced T cells, were considered to be underestimates. Because sorting was not performed, PBMCs prevented conclusive naive versus antigen-experienced comparison.

A remark on this clonotype: The antigen is undetermined.

The CDR3 loop spans 14 amino acids. The germline V gene encodes CDR1 SQVTM and CDR2 ANQGSEA. Trimming took off 6 bases at V and 9 bases at J, with 24 bases between the two ends. PCR was performed a second time for about 7 to 11 cycles using a sample-barcoded 5' primer and a J-beta primer mix. Tags on each cDNA molecule came from a template-switch adaptor with 12 random nucleotides. From the 5' RACE reads, TCRdb called clonotypes with MiXCR, one entry per CDR3 protein. The profile covers about 1.4 million distinct CDR3 sequences, with approximately 60% appearing a single time and approximately 7% taken by the ten largest.

The sequenced sample consisted of blood. This chain uses TRBV29-1 with TRBJ2-7; D is possibly TRBD1 (6 bases). This TCR was sampled from a man aged 18 to 30 in good health. The CDR3 reads CSVEISGVLSGQYF. CDR3 in DNA: TGCAGCGTGGAAATTTCAGGGGTTTTGAGCGGGCAGTACTTC.